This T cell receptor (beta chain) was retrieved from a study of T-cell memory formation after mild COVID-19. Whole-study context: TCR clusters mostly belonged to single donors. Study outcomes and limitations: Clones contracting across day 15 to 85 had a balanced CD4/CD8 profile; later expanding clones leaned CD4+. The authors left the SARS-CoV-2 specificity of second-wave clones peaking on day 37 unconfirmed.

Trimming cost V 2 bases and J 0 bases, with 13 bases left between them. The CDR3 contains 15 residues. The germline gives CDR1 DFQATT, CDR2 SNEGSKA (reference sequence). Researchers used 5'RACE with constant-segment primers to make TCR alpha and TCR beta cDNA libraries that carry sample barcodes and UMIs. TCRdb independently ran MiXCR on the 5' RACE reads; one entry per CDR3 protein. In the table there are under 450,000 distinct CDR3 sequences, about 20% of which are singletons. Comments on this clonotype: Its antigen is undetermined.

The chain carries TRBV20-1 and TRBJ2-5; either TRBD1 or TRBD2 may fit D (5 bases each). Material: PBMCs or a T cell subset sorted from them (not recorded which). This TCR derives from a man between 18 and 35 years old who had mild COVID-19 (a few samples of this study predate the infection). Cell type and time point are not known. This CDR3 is CSARSPGRNQETQYF. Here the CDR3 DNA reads TGCAGTGCTAGATCCCCGGGGCGTAACCAAGAGACCCAGTACTTC.